This record covers a single TCR beta chain. Its antigen is unknown. No base-level quality is on record; no much larger clone is a single base apart. The library relied on the immunoSEQ multiplex PCR assay. TCRdb retrieved this table from immuneACCESS and kept in-frame rearrangements only. Not all clones are present; in checked studies, unresolved V genes account for under half, and no reason is known for the remainder. The sample table shows about 15,000 clones, and 95% to 97% are seen once. Around 0.9% of the sample rests with the top ten. V gives up 0 bases and J gives up 4 bases, and the segment between their germline ends measures 7 bases. From its cysteine to its phenylalanine, the CDR3 spans 15 amino acids. Only the CDR3 portion is preserved as DNA: 45 bases, with reading frame beginning at the first base. From the germline V gene, CDR1 is SGHDN and CDR2 is FVKESK. The record originates from a study of T cell changes during pregnancy in multiple sclerosis (dated by TCRdb to the late 2010s). Concerning the study at large: In women with multiple sclerosis, the researchers looked at how the T cell repertoire shifted as pregnancy progressed.

Material: peripheral blood, obtained in the third trimester of pregnancy. This chain joins TRBV14 to TRBJ1-6; the D gene cannot be named for sure. This TCR was recovered from a female donor with multiple sclerosis, enrolled in a pregnancy study. At the DNA level, the sequence is TGTGCCAGCAGCCAAGACTTCCCTTATAATTCACCCCTCCACTTT. This translates into CASSQDFPYNSPLHF.